This T cell receptor beta chain came from a study of OX40 agonist ivuxolimab in advanced cancers. For the study at large: Patients were given ivuxolimab, an antibody that agonizes OX40 (CD134). Six ivuxolimab dose levels, 0.01 to 10 mg/kg, were given intravenously every 2 weeks. Three partial responders included one hepatocellular carcinoma patient and two cutaneous melanoma patients.

Between the trimmed V and J ends, which lost 5 bases and 7 bases, there was a span of 11 bases. This CDR3 spans 12 amino acids. The germline gives CDR1 SEHNR, CDR2 FQNEAQ (reference sequence). About this clone: Its antigen remains unknown.

Study-level points and caveats: Specificity for antigen went undetermined in the expanded peripheral T cells.

Here immunoSEQ multiplex PCR was the method, and the copy in TCRdb shows in-frame clones only, minus some. The table includes approximately 90,000 clones, more than 70% detected once. The specimen comprised CD4+ or CD8+ T cells sorted from blood, sampled in a trial of the OX40 agonist ivuxolimab. This clonotype was obtained from an adult with an advanced solid tumor such as melanoma, head and neck, liver or kidney cancer. This chain joins TRBV7-9 and TRBJ2-5; D is ambiguous. DNA of the CDR3: TGTGCCAGCAGCCCCCTCCCAGGGACCCAGTACTTC. It is translated as CASSPLPGTQYF. The whole variable domain, remainder taken from reference TRBV7-9 and TRBJ2-5, is DTGVSQNPRHKITKRGQNVTFRCDPISEHNRLYWYRQTLGQGPEFLTYFQNEAQLEKSRLLSDRFSAERPKGSFSTLEIQRTEQGDSAMYLCASSPLPGTQYFGPGTRLLVL.